The clone carrying this T cell receptor (beta chain) was recorded a few times. Its antigen is unidentified. The data were taken from a study of blood T cells in healthy people across ages. Findings and caveats of the study: Unknown CMV status may confound age-related changes in expanded clones. Per-million-T-cell TCR beta diversity fell roughly linearly with age.

The junction had 10 bases not matched to a gene; V was cut back by 8 bases and J by 5 bases. The CDR3 spans 14 residues. From germline, CDR1 is SGHTA and CDR2 FQGTGA. A sample-barcoded 5' primer and a J-beta primer mix were used in a second PCR of roughly 7 to 12 cycles. One entry per CDR3 protein results from TCRdb running MiXCR on the 5' RACE reads. The sample has around 1,500,000 distinct CDR3 sequences; approximately 30% are singletons. The specimen was blood. The source of this sequence is a woman aged 25 to 39 in good health. This chain links TRBV7-3 with TRBJ2-5; 8 positions agree with TRBD2. This CDR3 reads CASGYGGASETQYF. The CDR3 DNA follows: TGTGCCAGCGGATACGGGGGGGCCTCTGAGACCCAGTACTTC.